This passage covers 6 T cell receptor beta chains from one sample sequenced in a study of blood T cell repertoires in COVID-19. Assay used: immunoSEQ multiplex PCR; TCRdb lists only in-frame clones, some missing. This table has fewer than 600,000 clones, around 89% appearing once. The specimen was PBMCs or T cells enriched from blood (not recorded which). The origin of the receptors is a woman aged 40 to 49 who had recovered from COVID-19.

The CDR3 here is CASSSSKRVWYEQYF. The CDR3 bases are TGTGCCAGCAGTTCCTCTAAACGGGTCTGGTACGAGCAGTACTTC. The chain combines TRBV6-5 with TRBJ2-7, with D unclear. The CDR3 sequence is 15 residues long. Trimming left V 4 bases short and J 4 bases short, with 17 bases between. Looked up from germline, CDR1 is MNHEY and CDR2 is SVGAGI.

V is TRBV2 and J is TRBJ2-2; the D gene is possibly TRBD1 (5 bases). The V gene's germline CDR1 is SNHLY and CDR2 FYNNEI. V was pared by 4 bases and J by 1 base, with 7 bases between. CDR3 length equals 14 residues. CDR3 in amino acids: CASSGQMNTGELFF. CDR3 in DNA: TGTGCCAGCAGTGGACAGATGAACACCGGGGAGCTGTTTTTT.

This chain uses TRBV4-1 with TRBJ2-7; TRBD2 matches at 8 bases. Germline CDR1 and CDR2: MGHRA and YSYEKL. V lost 1 base to trimming and J lost 1 base; unmatched junction nucleotides: 12. The length of the CDR3 is 18 residues. Here the CDR3 DNA reads TGCGCCAGCAGCCAAGTAGCCAGCGGGAGAATTAGGTCCTACGAGCAGTACTTC. It codes for CASSQVASGRIRSYEQYF.

This clone appeared a few times. This chain connects TRBV7-9 to TRBJ1-2; a weak D match, TRBD1 (6 bases). V shed 3 bases and J shed 2 bases, with 13 bases lying between them. Germline-derived CDR1 and CDR2 are SEHNR and FQNEAQ (reference sequence). CDR3 size: 15 residues. CDR3 loop: CASSFATTGNYGYTF. CDR3 coding DNA: TGTGCCAGCAGCTTCGCAACGACAGGAAACTATGGCTACACCTTC.

In this sample, this clone turned up once. The V and J genes are TRBV2 and TRBJ2-3; 8 bases are a match to TRBD2. The germline CDR1 and CDR2 sequences are SNHLY and FYNNEI. The CDR3 is 12 amino acids. Unmatched junction bases numbered 9, after V lost 7 bases and J lost 12 bases. This CDR3 is CASMREEGVQYF. CDR3 DNA: TGTGCCAGCATGCGGGAGGAAGGGGTTCAGTATTTT.

This chain uses TRBV18 with TRBJ1-5; 7 bases line up with TRBD1. The CDR3 covers 16 residues. J lost 7 bases, V lost 4 bases, and 13 bases had no gene match. The germline gives CDR1 KGHSH, CDR2 LQKENI. CDR3 in amino acids: CASSLYAGTEVQPQHF. The CDR3 DNA is TGTGCCAGCTCACTATATGCCGGGACAGAGGTACAGCCCCAGCATTTT.